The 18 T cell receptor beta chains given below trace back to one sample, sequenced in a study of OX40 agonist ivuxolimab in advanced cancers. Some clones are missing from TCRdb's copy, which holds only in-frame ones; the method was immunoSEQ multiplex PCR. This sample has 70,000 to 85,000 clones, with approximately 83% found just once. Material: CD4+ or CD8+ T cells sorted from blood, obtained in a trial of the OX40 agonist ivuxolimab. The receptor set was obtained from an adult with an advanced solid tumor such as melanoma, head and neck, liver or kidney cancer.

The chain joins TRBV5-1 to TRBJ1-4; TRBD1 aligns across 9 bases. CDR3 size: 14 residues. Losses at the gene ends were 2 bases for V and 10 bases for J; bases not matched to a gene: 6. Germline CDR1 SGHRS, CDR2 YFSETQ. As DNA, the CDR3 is TGCGCCAGCAGCTTAGGACAGGGGATGGTAAAACTGTTTTTT. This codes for CASSLGQGMVKLFF.

CDR3 amino acids: CASSPGRDRVAGANVLTF. DNA of the CDR3: TGCGCCAGCAGCCCAGGACGGGACAGGGTAGCTGGGGCCAACGTCCTGACTTTC. V is TRBV5-1 and J is TRBJ2-6, with TRBD1 matching 9 bases. Germline assignment: CDR1 SGHRS and CDR2 YFSETQ. V gave up 4 bases and J gave up 2 bases; unmatched junction bases: 10. This CDR3 spans 18 amino acids.

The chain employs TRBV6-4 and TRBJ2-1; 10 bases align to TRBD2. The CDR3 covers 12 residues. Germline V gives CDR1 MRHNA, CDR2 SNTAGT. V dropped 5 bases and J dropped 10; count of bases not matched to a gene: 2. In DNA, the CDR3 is TGTGCCAGCAGTCTTAGCGGGGGGGAGCAGTTCTTC. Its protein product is CASSLSGGEQFF.

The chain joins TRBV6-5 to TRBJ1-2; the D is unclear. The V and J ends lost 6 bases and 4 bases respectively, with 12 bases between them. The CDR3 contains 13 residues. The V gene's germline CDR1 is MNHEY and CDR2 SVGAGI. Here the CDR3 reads CASSPQAGYGYTF. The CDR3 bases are TGTGCCAGCAGCCCCCAGGCGGGCTATGGCTACACCTTC.

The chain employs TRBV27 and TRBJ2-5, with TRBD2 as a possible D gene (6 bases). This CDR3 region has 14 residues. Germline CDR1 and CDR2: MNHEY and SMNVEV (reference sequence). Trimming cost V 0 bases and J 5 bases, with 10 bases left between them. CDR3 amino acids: CASSLSRGGETQYF. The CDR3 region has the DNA TGTGCCAGCAGTTTATCGCGGGGTGGGGAGACCCAGTACTTC.

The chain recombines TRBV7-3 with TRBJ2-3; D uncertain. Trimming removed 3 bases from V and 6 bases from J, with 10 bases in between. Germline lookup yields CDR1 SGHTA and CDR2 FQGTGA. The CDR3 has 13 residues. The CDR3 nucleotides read TGTGCCAGCAGCTTCCACCCCAGGGATACGCAGTATTTT. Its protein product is CASSFHPRDTQYF.

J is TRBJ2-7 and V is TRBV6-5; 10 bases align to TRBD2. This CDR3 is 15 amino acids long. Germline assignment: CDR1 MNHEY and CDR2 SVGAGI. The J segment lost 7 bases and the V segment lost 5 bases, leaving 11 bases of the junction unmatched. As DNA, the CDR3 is TGTGCCAGCAGTCCCGGACGGGAGCGGGGGGGAGAGCAGTACTTC. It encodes CASSPGRERGGEQYF.

CDR3 in amino acids: CASSYATGGLGEAFF. DNA of the CDR3: TGTGCCAGCAGTTACGCGACAGGGGGCCTCGGGGAAGCTTTCTTT. The gene calls are TRBV6-5 and TRBJ1-1; TRBD1 matches at 10 bases. V gave up 2 bases and J gave up 8 bases; unmatched junction bases: 8. Germline V gene sequence: CDR1 MNHEY, CDR2 SVGAGI. The CDR3 runs 15 residues.

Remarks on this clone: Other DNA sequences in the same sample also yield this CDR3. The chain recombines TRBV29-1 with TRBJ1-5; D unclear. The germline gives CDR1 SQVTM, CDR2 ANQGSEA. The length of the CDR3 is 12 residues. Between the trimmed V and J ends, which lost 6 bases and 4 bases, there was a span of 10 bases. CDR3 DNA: TGCAGCGTCCAGACAAATAATCAGCCCCAGCATTTT. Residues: CSVQTNNQPQHF.

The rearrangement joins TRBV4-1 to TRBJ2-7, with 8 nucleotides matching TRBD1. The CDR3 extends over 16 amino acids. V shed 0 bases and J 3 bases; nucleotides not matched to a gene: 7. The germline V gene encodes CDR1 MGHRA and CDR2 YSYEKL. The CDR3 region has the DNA TGCGCCAGCAGCCAAGATCCCGTCAGGGGGCTCTACGAGCAGTACTTC. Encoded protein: CASSQDPVRGLYEQYF.

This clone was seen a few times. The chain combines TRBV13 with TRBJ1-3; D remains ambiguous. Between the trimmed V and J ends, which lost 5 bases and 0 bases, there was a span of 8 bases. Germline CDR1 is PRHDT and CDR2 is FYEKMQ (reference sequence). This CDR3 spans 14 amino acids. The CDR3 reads CASSTLSSGNTIYF. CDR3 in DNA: TGTGCCAGCAGCACATTGAGCTCTGGAAACACCATATATTTT.

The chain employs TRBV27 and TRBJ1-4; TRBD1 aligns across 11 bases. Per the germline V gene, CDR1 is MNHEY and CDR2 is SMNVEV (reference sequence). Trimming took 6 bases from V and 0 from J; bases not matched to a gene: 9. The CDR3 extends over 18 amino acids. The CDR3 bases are TGTGCCAGCAGACCACCGGGACAGGGGGTCACAACTAATGAAAAACTGTTTTTT. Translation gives CASRPPGQGVTTNEKLFF.

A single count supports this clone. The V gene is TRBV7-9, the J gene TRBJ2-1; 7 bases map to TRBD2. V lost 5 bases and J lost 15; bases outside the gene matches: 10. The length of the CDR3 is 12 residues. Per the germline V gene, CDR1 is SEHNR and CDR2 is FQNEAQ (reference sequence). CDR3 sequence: CASSISGDYGFF. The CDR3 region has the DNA TGTGCCAGCAGCATTAGTGGGGACTATGGGTTCTTC.

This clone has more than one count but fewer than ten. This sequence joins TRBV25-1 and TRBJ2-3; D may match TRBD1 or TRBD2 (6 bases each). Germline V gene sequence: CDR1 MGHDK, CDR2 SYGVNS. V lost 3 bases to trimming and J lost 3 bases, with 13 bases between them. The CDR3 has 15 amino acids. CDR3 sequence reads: CASSEEGVATDTQYF. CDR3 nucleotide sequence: TGTGCCAGCAGTGAGGAGGGGGTTGCGACAGATACGCAGTATTTT.

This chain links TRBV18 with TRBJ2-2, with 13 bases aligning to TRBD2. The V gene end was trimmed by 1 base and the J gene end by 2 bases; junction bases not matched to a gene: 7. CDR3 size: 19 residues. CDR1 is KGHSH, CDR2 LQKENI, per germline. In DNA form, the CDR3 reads TGTGCCAGCTCACCACGTCCGACTAGCGGGGGGCCTAACACCGGGGAGCTGTTTTTT. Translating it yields CASSPRPTSGGPNTGELFF.

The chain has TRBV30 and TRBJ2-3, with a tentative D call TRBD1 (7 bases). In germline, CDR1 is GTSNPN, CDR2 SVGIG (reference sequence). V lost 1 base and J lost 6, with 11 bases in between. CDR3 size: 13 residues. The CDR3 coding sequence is TGTGCCTGGAGTGCGACAGGGAGGGATACGCAGTATTTT. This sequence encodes CAWSATGRDTQYF. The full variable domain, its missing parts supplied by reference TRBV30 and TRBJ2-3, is SQTIHQWPATLVQPVGSPLSLECTVEGTSNPNLYWYRQAAGRGLQLLFYSVGIGQISSEVPQNLSASRPQDRQFILSSKKLLLSDSGFYLCAWSATGRDTQYFGPGTRLTVL.

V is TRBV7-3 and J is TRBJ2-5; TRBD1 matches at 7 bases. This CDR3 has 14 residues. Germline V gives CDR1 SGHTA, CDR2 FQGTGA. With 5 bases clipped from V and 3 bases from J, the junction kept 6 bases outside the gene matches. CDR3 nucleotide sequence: TGTGCCAGCAGCCGCGACAGGGCGGAAGAGACCCAGTACTTC. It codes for CASSRDRAEETQYF.

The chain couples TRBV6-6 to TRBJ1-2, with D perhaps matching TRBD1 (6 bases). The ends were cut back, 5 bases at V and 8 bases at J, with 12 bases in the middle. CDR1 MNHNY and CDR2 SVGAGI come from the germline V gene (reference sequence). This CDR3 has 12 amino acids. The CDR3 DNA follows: TGTGCCAGCAGTGCCCCGGGGGGCGGCTACACCTTC. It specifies CASSAPGGGYTF.